These 17 T cell receptor beta chains share one sample of origin, sequenced in a study of CD8 T cells in ankylosing spondylitis. TCRdb processed the 5' RACE reads anew with MiXCR; each CDR3 protein has one entry. The sample shows over 600,000 distinct CDR3 sequences, 15% to 20% of them seen only once. Study conclusions and caveats: Blood from ankylosing spondylitis patients appeared to carry a characteristic roughly 8-variant TCR beta motif.

These receptors have no known antigen. Sequenced: blood, either unsorted or a sorted T cell fraction (not recorded which). The receptors were gathered from a male donor with ankylosing spondylitis.

This clonotype was found a few times. The rearrangement joins TRBV20-1 to TRBJ2-5; maybe TRBD2 (6 bases). V was clipped by 8 bases and J by 1 base, with 17 bases between them. CDR1 and CDR2 from the germline V gene are DFQATT and SNEGSKA (reference sequence). The CDR3 extends over 14 amino acids. CDR3 sequence (DNA): TGCAGTCTTCAACCCCTAGCGAGCCAAGAGACCCAGTACTTC. It encodes CSLQPLASQETQYF.

The rearrangement uses TRBV5-6 and TRBJ1-3; TRBD1 agrees at 7 bases. The CDR3 has 14 residues. The V gene end was trimmed by 2 bases and the J gene end by 2 bases; junction bases not matched to a gene: 1. Germline CDR1 SGHDT, CDR2 YYEEEE. This CDR3 is CASSFTGAGNTIYF. CDR3 in DNA: TGTGCCAGCAGCTTCACAGGGGCTGGAAACACCATATATTTT.

The rearrangement links TRBV5-1 to TRBJ1-2; 7 nucleotides line up with TRBD1. Germline assignment: CDR1 SGHRS and CDR2 YFSETQ. Unmatched junction bases numbered 12, after V lost 4 bases and J lost 6 bases. The CDR3 is made up of 15 amino acids. CDR3 DNA: TGCGCCAGCAGCGTAATAACAGGGGTGGCGAATGGCTACACCTTC. This translates into CASSVITGVANGYTF.

This clonotype was observed at least ten times. CDR3: CASSLGGGNFHEQYF. The CDR3 nucleotides are TGTGCCAGCAGCCTTGGGGGGGGAAATTTCCACGAGCAGTACTTC. V and J are TRBV28 and TRBJ2-7; 7 nucleotides align to TRBD2. CDR1 is MDHEN, CDR2 SYDVKM, per germline. This CDR3 region has 15 residues. The ends lost 6 bases at V and 5 bases at J; junction bases unmatched: 13. Full variable domain (remainder filled in from reference TRBV28 and TRBJ2-7): DVKVTQSSRYLVKRTGEKVFLECVQDMDHENMFWYRQDPGLGLRLIYFSYDVKMKEKGDIPEGYSVSREKKERFSLILESASTNQTSMYLCASSLGGGNFHEQYFGPGTRLTVT.

The V gene is TRBV7-6, the J gene TRBJ2-1; 13 nucleotides agree with TRBD2. Germline trimming cut 8 bases from V and 6 bases from J; bases unmatched to any gene: 4. The germline V gene encodes CDR1 SGHVS and CDR2 FNYEAQ. CDR3 size: 14 residues. The CDR3 bases are TGTGCCAGCGAAAGACTAGCGGGAGGCAATGAGCAGTTCTTC. The encoded protein is CASERLAGGNEQFF.

This clonotype was found a few times. V usage is TRBV4-1 and J usage is TRBJ2-3; maybe TRBD2 (5 bases). The germline V gene has CDR1 MGHRA and CDR2 YSYEKL. This CDR3 contains 16 residues. Trimming removed 0 bases at V and 2 bases at J, with 12 bases between. CDR3 nucleotide sequence: TGCGCCAGCAGCCAAGAGGCGGGCGTTCACACAGATACGCAGTATTTT. This codes for CASSQEAGVHTDTQYF.

V and J are TRBV5-1 and TRBJ1-1, with D unclear. The CDR3 is made up of 13 amino acids. CDR1 and CDR2 (germline): SGHRS, YFSETQ. V was trimmed by 1 base and J by 7 bases, leaving 11 bases between them. CDR3 DNA sequence: TGCGCCAGCAGCTTGATGCCGGGGAGTGAAGCTTTCTTT. It codes for CASSLMPGSEAFF.

V gene TRBV10-3 combines with J gene TRBJ2-7; TRBD1 matches at 7 bases. The germline V gene encodes CDR1 ENHRY and CDR2 SYGVKD. The CDR3 totals 13 residues. The J segment lost 6 bases and the V segment lost 10 bases, leaving 12 bases of the junction unmatched. This CDR3 reads CATLDRPQGEQYF. The CDR3 coding sequence is TGTGCCACCCTGGACAGGCCACAGGGCGAGCAGTACTTC.

The rearrangement uses TRBV12-3 or TRBV12-4 and TRBJ2-5; 9 nucleotides align to TRBD1. V dropped 6 bases and J dropped 5; count of bases not matched to a gene: 7. This CDR3 is built from 14 residues. The CDR3 nucleotides read TGTGCCAGCAGCCCCGGACAGGGGTTGGAGACCCAGTACTTC. Amino acids: CASSPGQGLETQYF.

This sequence joins TRBV6-5 and TRBJ2-7, with 9 nucleotides matching TRBD2. CDR3 size: 15 residues. Germline CDR1 MNHEY, CDR2 SVGAGI. Trimming took 2 bases from V and 2 from J; bases not matched to a gene: 4. CDR3 residues: CASSYAGGGTYEQYF. CDR3 bases: TGTGCCAGCAGTTACGCGGGGGGGGGCACCTACGAGCAGTACTTC.

The rearrangement uses TRBV6-1 and TRBJ2-3; either TRBD1 or TRBD2 may fit D (6 bases each). The CDR3 is 15 residues long. CDR1 MNHNS and CDR2 SASEGT come from the germline V gene. The germline V and J ends were trimmed by 6 bases and 1 base, with 14 bases remaining between them. The chain's CDR3 is CASRPGGAGTDTQYF. The CDR3 coding sequence is TGTGCCAGCAGACCCGGGGGCGCTGGCACAGATACGCAGTATTTT.

The chain links TRBV18 to TRBJ1-2; D is unresolved. The CDR3 length is 14 residues. Germline CDR1 and CDR2: KGHSH and LQKENI. V lost 3 bases and J 8 bases, leaving 16 bases between the germline ends. As DNA, the CDR3 is TGTGCCAGCTCACCCCTAAATGACGCAGAGGGCTACACCTTC. This translates into CASSPLNDAEGYTF.

The chain links TRBV25-1 to TRBJ1-2, with no clear D. The germline CDR1 and CDR2 sequences are MGHDK and SYGVNS. V dropped 4 bases and J dropped 4 bases, with 13 bases sitting between them. This CDR3 has 14 residues. The CDR3 loop reads CASSAPGSGYGYTF. CDR3 DNA sequence: TGTGCCAGCAGTGCCCCGGGGAGTGGCTATGGCTACACCTTC.

This clonotype turned up a few times. J is TRBJ2-7 and V is TRBV5-1; 10 positions agree with TRBD2. CDR3 size: 15 residues. Trimming took 0 bases from V and 6 from J; bases not matched to a gene: 6. Germline loops: CDR1 SGHRS, CDR2 YFSETQ. CDR3 coding DNA: TGCGCCAGCAGCTTGGGTACTAGCGGGGTTACCGAGCAGTACTTC. Encoded protein: CASSLGTSGVTEQYF.

This clonotype was recorded a few times. The rearrangement uses TRBV24-1 and TRBJ2-2; D unresolved. CDR3 length: 13 amino acids. Trimming shortened V by 5 bases and J by 0 bases, and 3 bases separated the two germline ends. Germline assignment: CDR1 KGHDR and CDR2 SFDVKD. CDR3 protein: CATSAPNTGELFF. Written as DNA, the CDR3 is TGTGCCACCAGTGCCCCGAACACCGGGGAGCTGTTTTTT.

The V and J genes are TRBV7-2 and TRBJ2-2; 8 bases line up with TRBD1. The CDR3 sequence is 13 residues long. Germline CDR1 reads SGHTA; CDR2 reads FQGNSA. With V trimmed by 6 bases and J by 6 bases, 3 bases remained unmatched. CDR3 bases: TGTGCCAGCAGGACAGGGGACCCCGGGGAGCTGTTTTTT. It encodes CASRTGDPGELFF.

This chain connects TRBV20-1 to TRBJ2-7, with 9 nucleotides matching TRBD2. CDR3 length: 13 residues. The germline CDR1 and CDR2 sequences are DFQATT and SNEGSKA (reference sequence). Germline trimming cut 2 bases from V and 3 bases from J; bases unmatched to any gene: 2. The CDR3 nucleotides read TGCAGTGCTAGATGGCGGGAGGGCTACGAGCAGTACTTC. It yields the protein CSARWREGYEQYF.